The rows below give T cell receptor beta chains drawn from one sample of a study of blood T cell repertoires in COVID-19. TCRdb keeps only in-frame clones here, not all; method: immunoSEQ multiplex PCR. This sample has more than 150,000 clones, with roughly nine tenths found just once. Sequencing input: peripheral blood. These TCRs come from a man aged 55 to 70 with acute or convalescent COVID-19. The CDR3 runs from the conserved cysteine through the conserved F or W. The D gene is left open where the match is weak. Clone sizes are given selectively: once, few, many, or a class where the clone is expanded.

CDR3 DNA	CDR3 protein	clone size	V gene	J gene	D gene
TGTGCCAGCAGCTTCGCGCTTAACACCGGGGAGCTGTTTTTT	CASSFALNTGELFF	NA	TRBV7-6	TRBJ2-2	NA
TGTGCCAGCAGCCACCCCGAGGGGGGGGACACTGAAGCTTTCTTT	CASSHPEGGDTEAFF	NA	TRBV7-9	TRBJ1-1	NA
TGTGCCAGCAGTTTATCGAGGGGGATCACAGATACGCAGTATTTT	CASSLSRGITDTQYF	NA	TRBV27	TRBJ2-3	NA
TGTGCTAGTGGTCTGACAGGCTCTGGAAACACCATATATTTT	CASGLTGSGNTIYF	once	TRBV12-5	TRBJ1-3	NA
TGTGCCAGCAGTCTACGGCAAGCGAGAAGCTCCTACAATGAGCAGTTCTTC	CASSLRQARSSYNEQFF	NA	TRBV2	TRBJ2-1	NA
TGCGCCAGCAGCCCATTTTCGGGGGTAAATTCACCCCTCCACTTT	CASSPFSGVNSPLHF	NA	TRBV5-1	TRBJ1-6	NA
TGTGCCAGCAGTGAAGACGGGGGTGAAGCTTTCTTT	CASSEDGGEAFF	NA	TRBV2	TRBJ1-1	NA
TGTGCCAGCAGCCAGACACAGAACACTGAAGCTTTCTTT	CASSQTQNTEAFF	few	TRBV6-5	TRBJ1-1	NA
TGTGCCAGCAGGTATGACAGGGGAAACTACAATGAGCAGTTCTTC	CASRYDRGNYNEQFF	NA	TRBV5-4	TRBJ2-1	TRBD1
TGTGCCAGCAGTGGGCAAGGGGCCGGTGAAAAACTGTTTTTT	CASSGQGAGEKLFF	NA	TRBV25-1	TRBJ1-4	NA
TGTGCCAGCAGCTTGGCCGGGACAGGGAATACGCAGTATTTT	CASSLAGTGNTQYF	NA	TRBV7-9	TRBJ2-3	TRBD1
TGTGCCAGCAGCTTAGGCGGGGGTTACGGCTACACCTTC	CASSLGGGYGYTF	NA	TRBV7-2	TRBJ1-2	NA
TGTGCCAGTAGTAGCGGACTGAGAATTAGCACAGATACGCAGTATTTT	CASSSGLRISTDTQYF	NA	TRBV19	TRBJ2-3	NA
TGTGCCAGCAGCTTAGGGAGCTCTGGAAACACCATATATTTT	CASSLGSSGNTIYF	NA	TRBV7-2	TRBJ1-3	NA
TGTGCCAGTAGTGCCCAAGGACAGCGAAGCTCCTACAATGAGCAGTTCTTC	CASSAQGQRSSYNEQFF	NA	TRBV19	TRBJ2-1	NA
TGTGCCAGCAGCTCGCAGGGTGCCCCTTACAATGAGCAGTTCTTC	CASSSQGAPYNEQFF	once	TRBV11-3	TRBJ2-1	NA
TGCGCCAGCAGCCAAATACATCCGGGACTAGCGGGGGACTACAATGAGCAGTTCTTC	CASSQIHPGLAGDYNEQFF	NA	TRBV4-3	TRBJ2-1	TRBD2
TGTGCCAGCTCGACCAGCGGGGGGGCGGTCGGGGAGCTGTTTTTT	CASSTSGGAVGELFF	NA	TRBV6-5	TRBJ2-2	TRBD2
TGCGCCAGCTCCCCCCCCCAGACGAACACCGGGGAGCTGTTTTTT	CASSPPQTNTGELFF	NA	TRBV10-1	TRBJ2-2	NA
TGCGCCAGCACAGGACTACCGGCCCGAAATGAGCAGTTCTTC	CASTGLPARNEQFF	NA	TRBV10-2	TRBJ2-1	NA
TGTGCCAGCAGTGAAGCGGTCGGGAGAATCAATCAGCCCCAGCATTTT	CASSEAVGRINQPQHF	NA	TRBV6-1	TRBJ1-5	NA
TGTGCCAGCAGCCAATGGGGCTGGGACAGGGGACATTACACTGAAGCTTTCTTT	CASSQWGWDRGHYTEAFF	NA	TRBV13	TRBJ1-1	TRBD1
TGTGCCAGCAGCTTAGGTACAGCGGACTATGGCTACACCTTC	CASSLGTADYGYTF	NA	TRBV7-9	TRBJ1-2	NA
TGTGCCTGCCAGTCCGGGACTAGCCACACTGAAGCTTTCTTT	CACQSGTSHTEAFF	NA	TRBV30	TRBJ1-1	NA
TGCGCCAGCAGTGAAAGGACTGGGTCGAGCTCCTACAATGAGCAGTTCTTC	CASSERTGSSSYNEQFF	NA	TRBV5-1	TRBJ2-1	NA
TGTGCCAGTAGTCAGGGCGGTAGCTATGGCTACACCTTC	CASSQGGSYGYTF	NA	TRBV19	TRBJ1-2	NA
TGTGCCACCTCGGCGGAGAATGAAAAACTGTTTTTT	CATSAENEKLFF	once	TRBV15	TRBJ1-4	NA
TGTGCCAGCAGGAGAAGACAGGTGACCAATTCACCCCTCCACTTT	CASRRRQVTNSPLHF	NA	TRBV27	TRBJ1-6	NA
TGTGCCAGCAGGCAACAGGGAAACACCATATATTTT	CASRQQGNTIYF	NA	TRBV2	TRBJ1-3	NA